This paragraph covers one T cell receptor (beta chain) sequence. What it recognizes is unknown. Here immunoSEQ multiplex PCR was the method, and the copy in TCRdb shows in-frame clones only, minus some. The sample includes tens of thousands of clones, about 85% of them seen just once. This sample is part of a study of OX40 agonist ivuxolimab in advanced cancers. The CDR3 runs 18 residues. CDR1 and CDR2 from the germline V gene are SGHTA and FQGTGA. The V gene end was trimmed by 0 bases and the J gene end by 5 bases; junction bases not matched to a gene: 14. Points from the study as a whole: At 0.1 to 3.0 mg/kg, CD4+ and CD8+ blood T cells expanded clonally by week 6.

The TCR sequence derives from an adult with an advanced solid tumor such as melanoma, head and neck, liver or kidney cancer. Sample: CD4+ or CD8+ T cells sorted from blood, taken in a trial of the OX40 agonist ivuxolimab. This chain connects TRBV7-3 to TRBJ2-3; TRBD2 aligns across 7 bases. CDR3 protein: CASSLTPVTTGGGDTQYF. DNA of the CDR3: TGTGCCAGCAGCTTAACCCCGGTGACAACGGGGGGAGGAGATACGCAGTATTTT.